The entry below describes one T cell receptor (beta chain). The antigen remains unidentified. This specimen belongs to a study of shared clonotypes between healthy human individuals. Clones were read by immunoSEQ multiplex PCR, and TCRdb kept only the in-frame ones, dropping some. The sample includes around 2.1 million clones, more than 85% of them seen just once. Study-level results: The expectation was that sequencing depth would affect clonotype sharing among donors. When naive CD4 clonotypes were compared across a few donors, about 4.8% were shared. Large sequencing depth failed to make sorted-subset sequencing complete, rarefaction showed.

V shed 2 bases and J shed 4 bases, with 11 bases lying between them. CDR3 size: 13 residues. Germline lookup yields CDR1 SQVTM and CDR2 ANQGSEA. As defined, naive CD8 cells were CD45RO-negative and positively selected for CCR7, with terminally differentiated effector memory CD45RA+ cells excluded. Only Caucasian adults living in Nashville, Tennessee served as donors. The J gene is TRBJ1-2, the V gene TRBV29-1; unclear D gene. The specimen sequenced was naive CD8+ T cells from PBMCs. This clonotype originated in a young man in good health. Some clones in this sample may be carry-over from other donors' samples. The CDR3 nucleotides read TGCAGCGTTGAACCCTCAGTAGGCTATGGCTACACCTTC. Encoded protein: CSVEPSVGYGYTF.